A single sample is the source of the 18 T cell receptor beta chains below, sequenced in a study of CD8 T cells in ankylosing spondylitis. Each CDR3 protein gets one entry after TCRdb re-called the 5' RACE reads with MiXCR. Counted here are approximately 240,000 distinct CDR3 sequences, roughly a quarter occurring once; the ten biggest clones make up roughly 0.67%. Sequencing was done on a sample of blood, either unsorted or a sorted T cell fraction (not recorded which). Receptors were obtained from a male donor with ankylosing spondylitis or in good health (not recorded which).

V usage is TRBV20-1 and J usage is TRBJ1-6; D not certain. The CDR3 loop spans 15 amino acids. Trimming removed 0 bases at V and 5 bases at J, with 11 bases between. Per germline, CDR1 DFQATT and CDR2 SNEGSKA (reference sequence). The CDR3 nucleotides are TGCAGTGCTAGAGATGCCGTGGCCGATAATTCACCCCTCCACTTT. Its translation: CSARDAVADNSPLHF.

The rearrangement links TRBV20-1 to TRBJ1-4, with unresolved D. CDR1 and CDR2 from the germline V gene are DFQATT and SNEGSKA (reference sequence). V was shortened by 0 bases and J by 8 bases, with 13 bases between the two germline ends. The CDR3 extends over 14 amino acids. As DNA, the CDR3 is TGCAGTGCTAGAGATCGGACTAATCAGGAAAAACTGTTTTTT. This gives the protein CSARDRTNQEKLFF.

This clonotype has a count of ten or more. The chain has TRBV10-3 and TRBJ1-2; the D gene is possibly TRBD1 (5 bases). This CDR3 has 13 amino acids. CDR1 is ENHRY and CDR2 is SYGVKD in the germline V gene. The V end was cut by 7 bases, the J end by 4 bases, with 13 bases between. The CDR3 is CAIMGVSGYGYTF. Written as DNA, the CDR3 is TGTGCCATCATGGGGGTGTCCGGCTATGGCTACACCTTC.

This clonotype was counted many times. The gene calls are TRBV15 and TRBJ2-5, with TRBD2 matching 12 bases. V gave up 2 bases and J gave up 5 bases; unmatched junction bases: 9. The CDR3 runs 17 residues. Germline V gene data show CDR1 as LNHNV and CDR2 as YYDKDF (reference sequence). For the CDR3, the DNA is TGTGCCACCAGCAGATCGACTAGCGGGGGATCTAGGGAGACCCAGTACTTC. Amino acid sequence: CATSRSTSGGSRETQYF.

This clonotype was observed a handful of times. The chain is built from TRBV5-4 and TRBJ2-6, with D unclear. Deletions cut 5 bases from V and 4 bases from J, with 10 bases between. The CDR3 covers 14 residues. CDR1 and CDR2 (germline): SGHNT, YYREEE (reference sequence). The CDR3 region has the DNA TGTGCCAGCAGTCCCTTGGGGGGGGCCAACGTCCTGACTTTC. Its protein is CASSPLGGANVLTF.

This clonotype was seen only a few times. The genes are TRBV27 and TRBJ2-1; D gene uncertain. The CDR3 sequence is 15 residues long. V dropped 4 bases and J dropped 0 bases, with 10 bases sitting between them. Germline lookup yields CDR1 MNHEY and CDR2 SMNVEV (reference sequence). The CDR3 here is CASSSYRSSYNEQFF. The CDR3 DNA sequence: TGTGCCAGCAGTTCCTATCGATCCTCCTACAATGAGCAGTTCTTC.

Ten or more counts support this clonotype. This chain uses TRBV4-1 with TRBJ2-7, with D unresolved. Looked up from germline, CDR1 is MGHRA and CDR2 is YSYEKL. There are 13 residues in the CDR3. Trimming stripped 5 bases from V and 4 bases from J, with 12 bases between. The CDR3 protein is CASSFSFEYEQYF. The DNA of the CDR3 is TGCGCCAGCAGCTTTAGCTTCGAGTACGAGCAGTACTTC.

V gene TRBV20-1 combines with J gene TRBJ2-5; no firm D call. Germline CDR1 reads DFQATT; CDR2 reads SNEGSKA (reference sequence). Between the trimmed V and J ends, which lost 0 bases and 3 bases, there was a span of 8 bases. The CDR3 sequence is 13 residues long. The CDR3 spells CSARDAPEETQYF. For the CDR3, the DNA is TGCAGTGCTAGAGATGCCCCCGAAGAGACCCAGTACTTC.

The chain couples TRBV20-1 to TRBJ2-7; D is possibly TRBD1 (6 bases). This CDR3 comprises 15 residues. Germline CDR1 is DFQATT and CDR2 is SNEGSKA (reference sequence). V was shortened by 5 bases and J by 1 base, with 18 bases between the two germline ends. The CDR3 DNA reads as TGCAGTGCTGGTCCAACAGGGAGAGGGTCCTACGAGCAGTACTTC. Amino acid sequence: CSAGPTGRGSYEQYF.

The chain joins TRBV11-2 to TRBJ1-1; 10 bases are a match to TRBD1. CDR1 and CDR2 (germline): SGHAT, FQNNGV. This CDR3 has 16 amino acids. After removal of 5 bases from V and 2 bases from J, the junction contained 8 bases not matched to a gene. The CDR3 is CASSQGGTGDNTEAFF. The CDR3 DNA is TGTGCCAGCAGCCAGGGTGGGACAGGGGATAACACTGAAGCTTTCTTT.

V gene TRBV7-2 combines with J gene TRBJ2-1; D unresolved. The CDR3 has 14 amino acids. Per germline, CDR1 SGHTA and CDR2 FQGNSA. The V end was cut by 2 bases, the J end by 7 bases, with 12 bases between. The CDR3 bases are TGTGCCAGCAGCTTACTGGGCCTGAGGAATGAGCAGTTCTTC. This gives the protein CASSLLGLRNEQFF.

J is TRBJ2-2 and V is TRBV20-1; D unclear. The length of the CDR3 is 13 residues. V shed 2 bases and J shed 6 bases, with 10 bases lying between them. Germline values: CDR1 DFQATT, CDR2 SNEGSKA (reference sequence). The CDR3 is CSARLLVSGELFF. The CDR3 nucleotides are TGCAGTGCTAGACTATTAGTATCCGGGGAGCTGTTTTTT.

At least ten counts were recorded for this clonotype. The chain uses TRBV6-1 and TRBJ2-7; D is unresolved. The CDR3 has 13 amino acids. The germline V gene encodes CDR1 MNHNS and CDR2 SASEGT. V gave up 4 bases and J gave up 4 bases, with 11 bases separating them. CDR3 sequence reads: CASSGADTYEQYF. The CDR3 DNA reads TGTGCCAGCAGTGGCGCCGACACGTACGAGCAGTACTTC.

This clonotype was seen at least ten times. This chain joins TRBV18 and TRBJ2-3; D perhaps matches TRBD2 (5 bases). The germline CDR1 and CDR2 sequences are KGHSH and LQKENI. V dropped 2 bases and J dropped 4 bases, with 13 bases sitting between them. The CDR3 has 15 amino acids. The CDR3 loop reads CASSPGDVGADTQYF. The CDR3 DNA is TGTGCCAGCTCACCAGGTGACGTGGGAGCAGATACGCAGTATTTT.

This clonotype was recorded many times. The V gene is TRBV5-1, the J gene TRBJ2-5; the match to TRBD1 covers 11 bases. The CDR3 totals 15 residues. CDR1 is SGHRS and CDR2 is YFSETQ in the germline V gene. Trimming removed 5 bases from V and 5 bases from J; junction bases left unmatched: 8. The CDR3 DNA reads TGCGCCAGCAGGACGGGACAGGGGGTCTTGGAGACCCAGTACTTC. Amino acid sequence: CASRTGQGVLETQYF.

The sample holds a few counts of this clonotype. The CDR3 here is CSANGGTTDTQYF. CDR3 nucleotides: TGCAGTGCAAACGGGGGGACCACAGATACGCAGTATTTT. The genes are TRBV20-1 and TRBJ2-3; 7 nucleotides agree with TRBD2. The CDR3 sequence is 13 residues long. The V gene end was trimmed by 6 bases and the J gene end by 2 bases; junction bases not matched to a gene: 5. Germline assignment: CDR1 DFQATT and CDR2 SNEGSKA (reference sequence).

A word on this clonotype: Germline and junction disagree at one end, which may indicate a read error. The CDR3 is CSARGALPTPSF. For the CDR3, the DNA is TGCAGTGCTCGGGGGGCACTGCCCACTCCCTCCTTC. The chain employs TRBV20-1 and TRBJ2-7; tentative D call: TRBD2 (7 bases). This CDR3 region has 12 residues. The germline CDR1 and CDR2 sequences are DFQATT and SNEGSKA (reference sequence).

The chain combines TRBV9 with TRBJ2-1; the D call may be TRBD1 or TRBD2 (5 bases each). Trimming stripped 0 bases from V and 6 bases from J, with 10 bases between. This CDR3 is 14 amino acids long. Germline assignment: CDR1 SGDLS and CDR2 YYNGEE. The CDR3 bases are TGTGCCAGCAGCGTAGCGGGGCTAAGCAATGAGCAGTTCTTC. As protein: CASSVAGLSNEQFF. The variable domain in full, completed from reference TRBV9 and TRBJ2-1, reads DSGVTQTPKHLITATGQRVTLRCSPRSGDLSVYWYQQSLDQGLQFLIQYYNGEERAKGNILERFSAQQFPDLHSELNLSSLELGDSALYFCASSVAGLSNEQFFGPGTRLTVL.